This TCR beta chain was sequenced for a study of blood T cell repertoires in COVID-19. Turning to the study itself: The samples span acute and convalescent COVID-19 from the United States, Italy and Spain. Sources were T cells, B-cell-depleted T cells, or PBMCs; the material itself was cDNA or gDNA.

The CDR3 loop spans 18 amino acids. Germline assignment: CDR1 LGHDT and CDR2 YNNKEL (reference sequence). V gave up 1 base and J gave up 0 bases, with 16 bases separating them. Produced via immunoSEQ multiplex PCR; TCRdb's table is partial and in-frame only. The table includes roughly 170,000 clones, about 86% detected once. Sequenced material: peripheral blood. This receptor was obtained from a woman aged 70-85 years with COVID-19, enrolled during active disease. V and J are TRBV3-1 (or the pseudogene TRBV3-2) and TRBJ1-5; no definite D call. CDR3 region: CASSQAARSNHSNQPQHF. In nucleotides, the CDR3 is TGTGCCAGCAGCCAAGCCGCCAGGTCCAATCATAGCAATCAGCCCCAGCATTTT.